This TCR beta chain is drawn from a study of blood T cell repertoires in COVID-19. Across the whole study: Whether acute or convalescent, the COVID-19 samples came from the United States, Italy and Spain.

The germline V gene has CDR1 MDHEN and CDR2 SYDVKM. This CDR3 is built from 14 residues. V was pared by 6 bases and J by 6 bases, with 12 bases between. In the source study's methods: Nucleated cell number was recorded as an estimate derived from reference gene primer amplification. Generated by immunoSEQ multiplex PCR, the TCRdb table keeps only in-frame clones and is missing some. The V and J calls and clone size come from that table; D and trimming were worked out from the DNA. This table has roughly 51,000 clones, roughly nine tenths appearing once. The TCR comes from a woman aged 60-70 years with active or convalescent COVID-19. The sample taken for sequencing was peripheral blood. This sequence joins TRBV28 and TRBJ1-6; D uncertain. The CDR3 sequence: CASRTPRLNSPLHF. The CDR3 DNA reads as TGTGCCAGCAGGACCCCGCGGCTTAATTCACCCCTCCACTTT.